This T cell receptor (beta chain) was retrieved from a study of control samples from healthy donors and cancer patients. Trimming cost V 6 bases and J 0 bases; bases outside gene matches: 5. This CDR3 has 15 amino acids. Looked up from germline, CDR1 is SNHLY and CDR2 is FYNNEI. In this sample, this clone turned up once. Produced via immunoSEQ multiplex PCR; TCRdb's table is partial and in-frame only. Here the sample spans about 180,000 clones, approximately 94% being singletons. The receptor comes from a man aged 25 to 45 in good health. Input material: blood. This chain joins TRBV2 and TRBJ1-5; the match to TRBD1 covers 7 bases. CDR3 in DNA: TGTGCCAGCAGGGCGACAGGGTTTAGCAATCAGCCCCAGCATTTT. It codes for CASRATGFSNQPQHF.